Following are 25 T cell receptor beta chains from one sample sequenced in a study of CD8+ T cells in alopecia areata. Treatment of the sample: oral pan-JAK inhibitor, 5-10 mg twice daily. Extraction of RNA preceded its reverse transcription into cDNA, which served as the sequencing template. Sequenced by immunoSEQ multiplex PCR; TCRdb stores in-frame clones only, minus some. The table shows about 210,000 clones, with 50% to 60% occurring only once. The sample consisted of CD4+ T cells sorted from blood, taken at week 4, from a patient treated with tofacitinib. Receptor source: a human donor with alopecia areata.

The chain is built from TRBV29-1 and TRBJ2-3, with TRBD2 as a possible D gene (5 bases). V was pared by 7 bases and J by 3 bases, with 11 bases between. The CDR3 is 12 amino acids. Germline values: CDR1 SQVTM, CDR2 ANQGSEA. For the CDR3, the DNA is TGCAGCGGCGGGTCGGGTACAGATACGCAGTATTTT. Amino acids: CSGGSGTDTQYF.

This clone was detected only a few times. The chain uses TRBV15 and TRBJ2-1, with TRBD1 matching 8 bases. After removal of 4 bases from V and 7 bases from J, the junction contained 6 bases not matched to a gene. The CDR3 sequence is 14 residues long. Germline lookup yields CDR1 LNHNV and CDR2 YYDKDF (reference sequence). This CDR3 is CATSTRTGRNEQFF. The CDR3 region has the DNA TGTGCCACCAGCACCCGGACAGGGAGGAATGAGCAGTTCTTC.

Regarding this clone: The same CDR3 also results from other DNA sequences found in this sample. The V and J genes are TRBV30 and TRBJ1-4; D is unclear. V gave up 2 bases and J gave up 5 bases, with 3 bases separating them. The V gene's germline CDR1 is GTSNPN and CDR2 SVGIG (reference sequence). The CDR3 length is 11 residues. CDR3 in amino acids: CAWSRNEKLFF. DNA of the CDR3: TGTGCCTGGAGTCGCAATGAAAAACTGTTTTTT.

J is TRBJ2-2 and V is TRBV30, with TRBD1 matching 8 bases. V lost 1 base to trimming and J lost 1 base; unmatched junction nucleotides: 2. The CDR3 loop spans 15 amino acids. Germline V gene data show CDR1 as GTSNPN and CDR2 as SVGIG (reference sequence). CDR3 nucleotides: TGTGCCTGGAGTGGGACAGGGCTGAACACCGGGGAGCTGTTTTTT. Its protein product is CAWSGTGLNTGELFF.

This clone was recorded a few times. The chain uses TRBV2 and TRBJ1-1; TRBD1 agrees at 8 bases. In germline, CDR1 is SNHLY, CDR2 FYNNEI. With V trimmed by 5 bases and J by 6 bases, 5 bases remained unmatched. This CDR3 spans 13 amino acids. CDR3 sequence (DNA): TGTGCCAGCAGTACCAGGGGGCCGCCTGAAGCTTTCTTT. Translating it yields CASSTRGPPEAFF. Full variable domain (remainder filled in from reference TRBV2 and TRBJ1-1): EPEVTQTPSHQVTQMGQEVILRCVPISNHLYFYWYRQILGQKVEFLVSFYNNEISEKSEIFDDQFSVERPDGSNFTLKIRSTKLEDSAMYFCASSTRGPPEAFFGQGTRLTVV.

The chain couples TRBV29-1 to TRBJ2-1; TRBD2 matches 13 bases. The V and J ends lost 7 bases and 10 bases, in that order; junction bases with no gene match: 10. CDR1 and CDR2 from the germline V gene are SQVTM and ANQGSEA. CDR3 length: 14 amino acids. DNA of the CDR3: TGCAGCGGCGAACTAGCGGGGGGGATAAAGGAGCAGTTCTTC. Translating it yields CSGELAGGIKEQFF.

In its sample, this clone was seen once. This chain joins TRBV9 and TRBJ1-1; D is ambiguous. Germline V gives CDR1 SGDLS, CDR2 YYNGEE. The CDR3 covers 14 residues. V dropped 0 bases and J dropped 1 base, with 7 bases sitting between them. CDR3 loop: CASSVGWGNTEAFF. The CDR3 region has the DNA TGTGCCAGCAGCGTAGGCTGGGGGAACACTGAAGCTTTCTTT.

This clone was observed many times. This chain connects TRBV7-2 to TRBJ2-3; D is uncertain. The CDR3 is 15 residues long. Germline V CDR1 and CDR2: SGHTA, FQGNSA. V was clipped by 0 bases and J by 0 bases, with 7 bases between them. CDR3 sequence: CASSLAPQSTDTQYF. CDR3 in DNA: TGTGCCAGCAGCTTAGCACCACAGAGCACAGATACGCAGTATTTT.

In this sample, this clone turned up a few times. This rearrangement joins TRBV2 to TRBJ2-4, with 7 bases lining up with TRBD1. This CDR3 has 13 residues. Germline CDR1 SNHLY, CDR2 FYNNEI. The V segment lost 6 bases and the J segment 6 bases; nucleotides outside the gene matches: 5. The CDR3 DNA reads TGTGCCAGCAGAAGCCGGGACAGAAACATTCAGTACTTC. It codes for CASRSRDRNIQYF.

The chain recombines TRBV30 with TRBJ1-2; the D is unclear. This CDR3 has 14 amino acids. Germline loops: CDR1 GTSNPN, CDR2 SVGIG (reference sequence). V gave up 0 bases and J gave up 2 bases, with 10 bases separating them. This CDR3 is CAWSVSSGNYGYTF. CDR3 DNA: TGTGCCTGGAGTGTGTCGAGTGGGAACTATGGCTACACCTTC.

The CDR3 DNA sequence: TGCGCCAGCAGCCATCGGTCCGGTAGTTTGTATGGCTACACCTTC. It yields the protein CASSHRSGSLYGYTF. The chain combines TRBV4-3 with TRBJ1-2; D call uncertain. The CDR3 contains 15 residues. V dropped 3 bases and J dropped 5 bases, with 16 bases sitting between them. CDR1 is LGHNA, CDR2 YSLEER, per germline.

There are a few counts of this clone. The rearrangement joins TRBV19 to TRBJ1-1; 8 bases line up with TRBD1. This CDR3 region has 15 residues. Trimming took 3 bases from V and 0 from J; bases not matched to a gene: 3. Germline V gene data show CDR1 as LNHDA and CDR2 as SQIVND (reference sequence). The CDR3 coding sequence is TGTGCCAGTAGTATCCGACAGGGGATGAACACTGAAGCTTTCTTT. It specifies CASSIRQGMNTEAFF.

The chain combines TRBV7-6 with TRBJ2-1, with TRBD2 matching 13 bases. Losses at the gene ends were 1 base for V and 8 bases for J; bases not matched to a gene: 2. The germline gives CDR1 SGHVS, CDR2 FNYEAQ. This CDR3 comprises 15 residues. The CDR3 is CASSLGTSGGDEQFF. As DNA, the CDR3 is TGTGCCAGCAGCTTAGGCACTAGCGGGGGGGATGAGCAGTTCTTC.

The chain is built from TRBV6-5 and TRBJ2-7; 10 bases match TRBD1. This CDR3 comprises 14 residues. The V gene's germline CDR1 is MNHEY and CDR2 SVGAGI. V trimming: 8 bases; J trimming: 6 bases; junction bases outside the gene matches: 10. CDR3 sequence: CASRRQGAFGEQYF. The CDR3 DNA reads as TGTGCCAGCCGTAGACAGGGGGCCTTTGGCGAGCAGTACTTC.

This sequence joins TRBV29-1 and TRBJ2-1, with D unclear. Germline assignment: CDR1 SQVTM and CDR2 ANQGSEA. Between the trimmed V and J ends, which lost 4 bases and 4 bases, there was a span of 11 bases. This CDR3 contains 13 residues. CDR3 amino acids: CSVGGSEYNEQFF. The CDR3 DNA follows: TGCAGCGTTGGGGGTTCGGAATACAATGAGCAGTTCTTC.

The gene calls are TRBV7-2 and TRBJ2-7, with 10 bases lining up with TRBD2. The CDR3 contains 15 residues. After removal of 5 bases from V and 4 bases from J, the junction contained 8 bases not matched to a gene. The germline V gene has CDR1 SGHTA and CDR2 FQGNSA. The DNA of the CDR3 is TGTGCCAGCAGCCAGTGGGCTAGCGGGGGATACGAGCAGTACTTC. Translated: CASSQWASGGYEQYF. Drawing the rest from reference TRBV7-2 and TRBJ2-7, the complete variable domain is GAGVSQSPSNKVTEKGKDVELRCDPISGHTALYWYRQSLGQGLEFLIYFQGNSAPDKSGLPSDRFSAERTGGSVSTLTIQRTQQEDSAVYLCASSQWASGGYEQYFGPGTRLTVT.

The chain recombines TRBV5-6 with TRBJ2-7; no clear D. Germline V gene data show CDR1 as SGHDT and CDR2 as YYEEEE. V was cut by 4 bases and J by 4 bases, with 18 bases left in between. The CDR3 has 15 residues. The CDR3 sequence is CASSPRALTTYEQYF. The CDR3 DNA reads TGTGCCAGCAGCCCCCGGGCCCTCACGACTTACGAGCAGTACTTC.

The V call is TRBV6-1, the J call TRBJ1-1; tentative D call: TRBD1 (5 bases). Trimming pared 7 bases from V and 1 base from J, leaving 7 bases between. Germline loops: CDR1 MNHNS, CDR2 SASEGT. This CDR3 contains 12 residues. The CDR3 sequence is CASKGQNTEAFF. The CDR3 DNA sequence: TGTGCCAGCAAGGGGCAGAACACTGAAGCTTTCTTT.

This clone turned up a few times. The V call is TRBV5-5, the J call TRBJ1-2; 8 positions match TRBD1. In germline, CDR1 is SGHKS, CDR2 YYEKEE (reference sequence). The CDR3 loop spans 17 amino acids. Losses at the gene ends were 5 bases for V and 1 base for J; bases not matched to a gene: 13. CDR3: CASRPTGAAANNYGYTF. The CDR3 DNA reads TGTGCCAGCAGACCGACAGGGGCGGCAGCAAATAACTATGGCTACACCTTC.

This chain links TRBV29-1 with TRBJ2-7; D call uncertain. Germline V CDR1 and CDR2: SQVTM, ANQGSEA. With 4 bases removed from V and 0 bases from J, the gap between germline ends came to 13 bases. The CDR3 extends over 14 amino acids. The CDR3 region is CSVVVTVSSYEQYF. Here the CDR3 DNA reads TGCAGCGTTGTGGTCACTGTGAGCTCCTACGAGCAGTACTTC.

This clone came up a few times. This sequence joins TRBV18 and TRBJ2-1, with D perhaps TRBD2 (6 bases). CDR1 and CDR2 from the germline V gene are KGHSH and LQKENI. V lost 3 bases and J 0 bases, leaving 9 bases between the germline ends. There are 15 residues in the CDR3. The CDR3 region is CASSPVTSSYNEQFF. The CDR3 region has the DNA TGTGCCAGCTCACCTGTGACTAGCTCCTACAATGAGCAGTTCTTC.

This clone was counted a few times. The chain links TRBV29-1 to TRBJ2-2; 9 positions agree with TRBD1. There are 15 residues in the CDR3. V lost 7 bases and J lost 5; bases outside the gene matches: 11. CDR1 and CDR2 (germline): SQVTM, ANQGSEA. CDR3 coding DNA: TGCAGCGCCAATGCCGGGACAGGGAGGACCGGGGAGCTGTTTTTT. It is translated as CSANAGTGRTGELFF.

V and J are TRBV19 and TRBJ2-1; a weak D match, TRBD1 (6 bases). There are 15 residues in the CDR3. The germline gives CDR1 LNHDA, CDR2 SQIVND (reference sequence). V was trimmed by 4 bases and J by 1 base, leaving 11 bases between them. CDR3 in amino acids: CASSTKGESYNEQFF. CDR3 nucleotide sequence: TGTGCCAGTAGTACCAAGGGGGAATCCTACAATGAGCAGTTCTTC.

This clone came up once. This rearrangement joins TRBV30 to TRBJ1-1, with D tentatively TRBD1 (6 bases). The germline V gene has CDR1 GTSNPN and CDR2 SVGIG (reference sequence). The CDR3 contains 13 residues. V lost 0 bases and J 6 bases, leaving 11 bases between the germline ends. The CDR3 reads CAWSVGGVPEAFF. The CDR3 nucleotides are TGTGCCTGGAGTGTAGGGGGGGTACCTGAAGCTTTCTTT.

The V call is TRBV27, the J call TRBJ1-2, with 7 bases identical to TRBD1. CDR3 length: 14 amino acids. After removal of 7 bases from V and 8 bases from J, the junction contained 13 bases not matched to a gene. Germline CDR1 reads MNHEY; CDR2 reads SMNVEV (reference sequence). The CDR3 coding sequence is TGTGCCAGCACCCGGGGAACAGGGGATGCGGGCTACACCTTC. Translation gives CASTRGTGDAGYTF.